These T cell receptor beta chains were read from a single sample in a study of blood T cells in healthy people across ages. TCRdb reanalysed the 5' RACE reads using MiXCR and keeps one entry per CDR3 protein. The sample includes hundreds of thousands of distinct CDR3 sequences, about 62% of them seen just once. The sample comprised blood. These receptors were taken from a man between 25 and 39 years old in good health. CDR3s include the opening cysteine and the closing phenylalanine or tryptophan. The order of the fields is D gene, J gene, V gene, clone size, CDR3 protein, CDR3 DNA. A D gene is named only where the DNA matches it firmly. The size field is filled for only some rows; it gives once, few, many or a size class.

.	TRBJ1-1	TRBV10-3	.	CAISGLPTEAFF	TGTGCCATCAGTGGACTGCCCACTGAAGCTTTCTTT
.	TRBJ2-3	TRBV27	.	CASSLNGIGAPDTQYF	TGTGCCAGCAGTTTAAACGGTATTGGAGCGCCAGATACGCAGTATTTT
.	TRBJ2-7	TRBV28	.	CASRTGSYEQYF	TGTGCCAGCAGGACAGGCTCCTACGAGCAGTACTTC
.	TRBJ1-2	TRBV5-1	.	CASSFSGIPHTF	TGCGCCAGCAGCTTCTCCGGGATTCCCCACACCTTC
TRBD1	TRBJ1-2	TRBV13	.	CASLPGQGHGYTF	TGTGCCAGCTTACCCGGACAGGGGCATGGCTACACCTTC
.	TRBJ1-1	TRBV20-1	.	CSANRGTTEAFF	TGCAGTGCTAATCGGGGTACCACTGAAGCTTTCTTT
.	TRBJ2-5	TRBV30	.	CAWRLVGETQYF	TGTGCCTGGAGACTAGTGGGAGAGACCCAGTACTTC
TRBD2	TRBJ2-3	TRBV10-2	.	CASSDPFGLAVTDTQYF	TGCGCCAGCAGTGACCCATTCGGGCTAGCGGTGACAGATACGCAGTATTTT
.	TRBJ2-1	TRBV3-1	.	CASSRGVRQFF	TGTGCCAGCAGCCGGGGGGTGAGGCAGTTCTTC
.	TRBJ2-7	TRBV29-1	.	CSVVGSEQYF	TGCAGCGTTGTCGGTAGCGAGCAGTACTTC
.	TRBJ2-1	TRBV6-5	few	CASSDRVEKFF	TGTGCCAGCAGTGATCGGGTCGAAAAGTTCTTC
TRBD2	TRBJ2-1	TRBV27	.	CASSLATGRNNEQFF	TGTGCCAGCAGTTTAGCCACCGGGAGGAACAATGAGCAGTTCTTC